The 12 T cell receptor beta chains listed next were all sequenced from one sample in a study of blood T cell repertoires in COVID-19. Using immunoSEQ multiplex PCR, the repertoire was profiled, and TCRdb retains in-frame clones only, with some absent. The table shows about 100,000 clones, with around four fifths occurring only once. The sample consisted of peripheral blood. Every receptor here comes from a man aged 45-65 years with active or convalescent COVID-19.

The rearrangement uses TRBV4-1 and TRBJ2-7; maybe TRBD2 (6 bases). The V and J ends lost 0 bases and 1 base respectively, with 13 bases between them. CDR3 size: 16 residues. Germline lookup yields CDR1 MGHRA and CDR2 YSYEKL. The CDR3 is CASSQEGGVSSYEQYF. CDR3 DNA sequence: TGCGCCAGCAGCCAAGAAGGCGGGGTTAGTTCCTACGAGCAGTACTTC.

The chain has TRBV19 and TRBJ2-4, with TRBD1 matching 9 bases. The ends lost 8 bases at V and 3 bases at J; junction bases unmatched: 11. Germline assignment: CDR1 LNHDA and CDR2 SQIVND (reference sequence). CDR3 size: 16 residues. The CDR3 sequence is CASRDTGGSGKNIQYF. CDR3 sequence (DNA): TGTGCCAGTCGAGACACAGGGGGCAGCGGCAAAAACATTCAGTACTTC.

This chain joins TRBV19 and TRBJ1-5; D is unresolved. The CDR3 consists of 16 residues. Deletions cut 7 bases from V and 0 bases from J, with 16 bases between. Germline V lookup: CDR1 LNHDA, CDR2 SQIVND (reference sequence). CDR3 region: CASNPGRPHSNQPQHF. CDR3 nucleotide sequence: TGTGCCAGTAACCCTGGGCGACCCCATAGCAATCAGCCCCAGCATTTT.

The gene calls are TRBV25-1 and TRBJ2-7, with 8 bases fitting TRBD2. The CDR3 is made up of 15 amino acids. V dropped 5 bases and J dropped 7; count of bases not matched to a gene: 13. Looked up from germline, CDR1 is MGHDK and CDR2 is SYGVNS. Here the CDR3 reads CASSNAGGQAGEQYF. The CDR3 nucleotides are TGTGCCAGCAGTAATGCGGGAGGCCAGGCGGGAGAGCAGTACTTC.

This clone was found a few times. V and J are TRBV19 and TRBJ1-3, with 12 bases identical to TRBD1. This CDR3 contains 18 residues. The V segment lost 4 bases and the J segment 0 bases; nucleotides outside the gene matches: 7. In germline, CDR1 is LNHDA, CDR2 SQIVND (reference sequence). The CDR3 DNA reads TGTGCCAGTAGTAAGACCGGGACAGGGGGCTACTCTGGAAACACCATATATTTT. It encodes CASSKTGTGGYSGNTIYF. Full variable domain (missing parts from reference TRBV19 and TRBJ1-3): DGGITQSPKYLFRKEGQNVTLSCEQNLNHDAMYWYRQDPGQGLRLIYYSQIVNDFQKGDIAEGYSVSREKKESFPLTVTSAQKNPTAFYLCASSKTGTGGYSGNTIYFGEGSWLTVV.

Notes on this clone: Additional DNA sequences in this sample encode the identical CDR3. The rearrangement uses TRBV2 and TRBJ2-7; the D gene is possibly TRBD2 (5 bases). CDR1 SNHLY and CDR2 FYNNEI come from the germline V gene. V was shortened by 4 bases and J by 3 bases, with 7 bases between the two germline ends. CDR3 length: 12 amino acids. The CDR3 sequence is CASSVEGYEQYF. The CDR3, as DNA: TGTGCCAGCAGTGTTGAGGGCTACGAGCAGTACTTC.

This chain links TRBV6-5 with TRBJ2-2, with 10 bases that match TRBD1. This CDR3 contains 14 residues. Germline V CDR1 and CDR2: MNHEY, SVGAGI. Losses at the gene ends were 7 bases for V and 5 bases for J; bases not matched to a gene: 4. CDR3 residues: CASNDRGQTGELFF. CDR3 DNA sequence: TGTGCCAGCAACGACAGGGGGCAAACCGGGGAGCTGTTTTTT.

CDR3 DNA: TGTGCCAGCTCACCACCCGGGGTACCCGAGCAGTACTTC. Encoded protein: CASSPPGVPEQYF. The rearrangement links TRBV18 to TRBJ2-7; D is possibly TRBD2 (5 bases). Trimming took 0 bases from V and 6 from J, leaving 9 bases between them. Per the germline V gene, CDR1 is KGHSH and CDR2 is LQKENI. This CDR3 is 13 amino acids long.

The gene calls are TRBV3-1 (or the pseudogene TRBV3-2) and TRBJ2-1, with 13 bases identical to TRBD2. In germline, CDR1 is LGHDT, CDR2 YNNKEL (reference sequence). V was pared by 2 bases and J by 4 bases, with 11 bases of the junction left unmatched. CDR3 length: 19 residues. The CDR3 bases are TGTGCCAGCAGCCAACAGGGGCGGACTAGCGGGAGTTGGTACAATGAGCAGTTCTTC. Encoded protein: CASSQQGRTSGSWYNEQFF.

V usage is TRBV30 and J usage is TRBJ2-1, with 9 bases aligning to TRBD2. In germline, CDR1 is GTSNPN, CDR2 SVGIG (reference sequence). This CDR3 region has 15 residues. V lost 0 bases to trimming and J lost 4 bases; unmatched junction nucleotides: 4. The CDR3 sequence is CAWSVGLAGYNEQFF. CDR3 bases: TGTGCCTGGAGTGTGGGTCTAGCGGGATACAATGAGCAGTTCTTC.

The chain carries TRBV4-2 and TRBJ1-6, with TRBD1 as a possible D gene (6 bases). In germline, CDR1 is LGHNA, CDR2 YNFKEQ. V was pared by 0 bases and J by 10 bases, with 13 bases between. The CDR3 length is 15 residues. The CDR3 reads CASSQEGQGQSPLHF. For the CDR3, the DNA is TGTGCCAGCAGCCAAGAAGGCCAGGGACAATCACCCCTCCACTTT.

The V call is TRBV5-1, the J call TRBJ2-1; possible D gene TRBD2, 6 bases. The CDR3 is 15 residues long. V gave up 4 bases and J gave up 3 bases, with 14 bases separating them. Germline assignment: CDR1 SGHRS and CDR2 YFSETQ. CDR3 sequence: CASSPGARSYNEQFF. CDR3 DNA sequence: TGCGCCAGCAGCCCGGGAGCGCGAAGCTACAATGAGCAGTTCTTC.